The 3 T cell receptor beta chains below were found in one sample sequenced in a study of cytomegalovirus exposure and HLA in healthy donors. Primers included in the PCR were 60 Vbeta and 13 Jbeta primers. The method was immunoSEQ multiplex PCR; TCRdb's version includes in-frame clones alone and lacks a portion of them. Among under 200,000 clones listed, approximately 80% were seen once. Sequences were obtained from PBMCs. Every receptor here comes from a young man in good health and CMV-seronegative.

This chain connects TRBV13 to TRBJ2-7; 7 nucleotides agree with TRBD1. Germline-derived CDR1 and CDR2 are PRHDT and FYEKMQ (reference sequence). The CDR3 is 14 amino acids. With V trimmed by 3 bases and J by 4 bases, 6 bases remained unmatched. CDR3 in DNA: TGTGCCAGCAGCTTCCGGGACAGACCTTACGAGCAGTACTTC. This encodes CASSFRDRPYEQYF.

The CDR3 DNA sequence: TGTGCCAGCAGCTTGGGGACTCGGGCGGGCTACGAGCAGTACTTC. Its translation: CASSLGTRAGYEQYF. V usage is TRBV5-8 and J usage is TRBJ2-7; maybe TRBD2 (5 bases). Trimming removed 0 bases from V and 3 bases from J, with 13 bases in between. CDR1 and CDR2 (germline): SGHTS, YDEGEE. The CDR3 covers 15 residues.

The rearrangement links TRBV28 to TRBJ2-3; TRBD2 is a possible D gene (6 bases). The V end lost 3 bases, the J end lost 1 base, and 11 bases lay between the germline ends. Germline lookup yields CDR1 MDHEN and CDR2 SYDVKM. The CDR3 has 15 residues. CDR3 in amino acids: CASSFLSGGTDTQYF. The CDR3 coding sequence is TGTGCCAGCAGTTTTCTCTCGGGAGGCACAGATACGCAGTATTTT.